The sequence of this T cell receptor beta chain was determined in a study of beta chain features in type 1 diabetes. The study reverse transcribed the entire isolated RNA, so it sequenced expressed TCRB transcripts. Clones were sequenced by immunoSEQ multiplex PCR, and TCRdb holds only the in-frame ones, with some missing. The sample has 150,000 to 190,000 clones, about a tenth seen once. Study results and limitations: Type 1 diabetes patients had VDJ junctions that carried fewer insertions and more deletions. All four CD4+ subsets of Type 1 diabetes patients contained TCRB CDR3s that were moderately but significantly shorter.

The CDR3 spans 15 residues. Trimming took off 5 bases at V and 2 bases at J, with 14 bases between the two ends. The V gene's germline CDR1 is SGHAT and CDR2 FQDESV (reference sequence). This clone has a handful of counts. Its specificity is unknown. The chain has TRBV11-1 and TRBJ2-3, with no clear D. This clonotype was sampled from a man aged 25 to 40 with type 1 diabetes. Input material: central memory CD4+ T cells from blood. The CDR3 loop is CASSLRLISTDTQYF. In DNA form, the CDR3 reads TGTGCCAGCAGCCTTCGACTTATCTCCACAGATACGCAGTATTTT.